The rows below give T cell receptor beta chains drawn from one sample of a study of blood T cell repertoires in COVID-19. The repertoire was sequenced with immunoSEQ multiplex PCR; TCRdb's copy has only in-frame clones and lacks some. The repertoire holds about 24,000 clones, roughly nine tenths seen once, with more than 25% in the top ten. The sample consisted of peripheral blood. The receptors originated from a woman in her 70s with active COVID-19. The CDR3 runs from the conserved cysteine through the conserved F or W.

j_gene,v_gene,CDR3aa
TRBJ1-5,TRBV2,CASKLQGLGQPQHF
TRBJ1-4,TRBV2,CASSGQGATNEKLFF
TRBJ1-2,TRBV10-3,CASRTGELGGYTF
TRBJ1-2,TRBV7-2,CASSLARVAVNYGYTF
TRBJ1-5,TRBV6-2/TRBV6-3,CASSNLPGQGTINQPQHF
TRBJ1-3,TRBV7-9,CASSLAALKTSGNTIYF
TRBJ1-2,TRBV19,CASSRDSPGGYGYTF
TRBJ2-1,TRBV11-3,CASSLDSGGAGEQFF
TRBJ2-3,TRBV7-3,CASSKIGLRTDTQYF
TRBJ2-1,TRBV5-4,CASSLRGGANNEQFF
TRBJ2-3,TRBV27,CASSSRGGGSDTQYF
TRBJ2-2,TRBV5-1,CASSLVSLGSGELFF
TRBJ1-3,TRBV28,CASNERGNTIYF
TRBJ2-2,TRBV5-6,CASSLRYRAGELFF